In its sample, the clone carrying this T cell receptor (beta chain) was seen many times. This entry comes from a study of regulatory T cells in long-lasting Graves disease. HTBI primers from iRepertoire and Arm-PCR of CDR3 regions yielded the TCR beta libraries. TCRdb itself ran the multiplex PCR reads through MiXCR, one entry per CDR3 protein. The data show roughly 500,000 distinct CDR3 sequences, 12% seen once. Time point of the sample: newly diagnosed GD, antithyroid drugs for less than 3 months. The TCR library was made from RNA extracted from PBMCs. These data also formed part of another study, on T cells in Graves' hyperthyroidism and ophthalmopathy. That work states: Diagnoses rested on clinical symptoms, serum thyroxine and TRAb, thyroid ultrasound and orbital computed tomography.

The sequence came from a woman in her 30s with Graves disease. Sequenced material: peripheral blood mononuclear cells (PBMCs), taken at new diagnosis, from a patient treated with antithyroid drugs.

The CDR3 DNA reads TGTGCCAGCAGCCAAGATAGGGCCGGGAACACTGAAGCTTTCTTT. It translates to CASSQDRAGNTEAFF. The V and J genes are TRBV3-1 and TRBJ1-1; unclear D gene. Germline assignment: CDR1 LGHDT and CDR2 YNNKEL (reference sequence). V shed 0 bases and J shed 1 base, with 9 bases lying between them. The CDR3 length is 15 residues.